The 26 T cell receptor beta chains given below trace back to one sample, sequenced in a study of T cell repertoires in cytomegalovirus infection. TCRdb reanalysed the reads using MiXCR and keeps one entry per CDR3 protein. Among 84,000 or so distinct CDR3 sequences listed, roughly half were seen once. What these receptors recognize is not known. Sequenced here: CD8+ T cells from cultured PBMCs, sampled from culture after CMV antigen stimulation. The source is a human donor in good health (CMV status not recorded). Some clones in this sample may be carry-over from other donors' samples.

The chain joins TRBV27 to TRBJ1-1, with 8 bases lining up with TRBD1. J lost 0 bases, V lost 6 bases, and 6 bases had no gene match. Germline values: CDR1 MNHEY, CDR2 SMNVEV (reference sequence). The CDR3 length is 15 residues. As DNA, the CDR3 is TGTGCCAGCAGCTCACAGGGGGGGATGAACACTGAAGCTTTCTTT. Its protein product is CASSSQGGMNTEAFF.

This clonotype showed up just once. The V and J genes are TRBV5-1 and TRBJ2-2, with 13 bases lining up with TRBD2. Germline CDR1 SGHRS, CDR2 YFSETQ. Unmatched junction bases numbered 3, after V lost 3 bases and J lost 7 bases. This CDR3 has 15 amino acids. CDR3 residues: CASSWTSGSGGELFF. The CDR3 DNA reads TGCGCCAGCAGCTGGACTAGCGGGAGCGGCGGGGAGCTGTTTTTT.

This clonotype was found a few times. The chain is built from TRBV27 and TRBJ2-5; the D gene is possibly TRBD1 (6 bases). The V and J ends lost 6 bases and 1 base respectively, with 21 bases between them. The CDR3 totals 17 residues. Germline V gene sequence: CDR1 MNHEY, CDR2 SMNVEV (reference sequence). The CDR3 coding sequence is TGTGCCAGCAGCATCACCTGGGGGCCCAATCTCCAAGAGACCCAGTACTTC. Its protein product is CASSITWGPNLQETQYF.

The chain combines TRBV7-9 with TRBJ2-7; 9 nucleotides align to TRBD2. Looked up from germline, CDR1 is SEHNR and CDR2 is FQNEAQ (reference sequence). Unmatched junction bases numbered 8, after V lost 8 bases and J lost 6 bases. The CDR3 length is 13 residues. CDR3 protein: CASGTSSPSEQYF. The CDR3 region has the DNA TGTGCCAGCGGGACTAGCAGTCCATCCGAGCAGTACTTC.

The chain employs TRBV6-1 and TRBJ2-1; D is possibly TRBD2 (6 bases). Germline V CDR1 and CDR2: MNHNS, SASEGT. This CDR3 has 13 residues. Trimming pared 5 bases from V and 7 bases from J, leaving 12 bases between. Written as DNA, the CDR3 is TGTGCCAGCAGTAACGACCGGGGGAATGAGCAGTTCTTC. The encoded protein is CASSNDRGNEQFF.

This clonotype was observed a few times. The chain carries TRBV3-1 and TRBJ2-7; 14 bases line up with TRBD2. Per the germline V gene, CDR1 is LGHDT and CDR2 is YNNKEL (reference sequence). This CDR3 comprises 15 residues. V was pared by 4 bases and J by 6 bases, with 5 bases of the junction left unmatched. The CDR3 coding sequence is TGTGCCAGCAGCCTAGGACTAGCGGGGGGTCTCGAGCAGTACTTC. Its translation: CASSLGLAGGLEQYF.

V and J are TRBV12-3 or TRBV12-4 and TRBJ1-3; D gene ambiguous. The CDR3 has 15 amino acids. Trimming left V 5 bases short and J 0 bases short, with 11 bases between. The CDR3 spells CASSPTDSSGNTIYF. CDR3 sequence (DNA): TGTGCCAGCAGTCCGACGGATAGCTCTGGAAACACCATATATTTT.

The V and J genes are TRBV6-2 or TRBV6-3 and TRBJ2-1, with D possibly matching TRBD1 (5 bases). Germline CDR1 is MNHEY and CDR2 is SVGEGT. This CDR3 has 13 residues. Trimming removed 3 bases at V and 13 bases at J, with 16 bases between. This CDR3 reads CASSYVGASLQFF. The CDR3 nucleotides are TGTGCCAGCAGTTATGTTGGGGCGTCCCTACAGTTCTTC.

The chain carries TRBV12-5 and TRBJ1-1, with a weak D call TRBD1 (6 bases). This CDR3 has 12 residues. Germline CDR1 LGHNT, CDR2 FRNRAP. V shed 5 bases and J shed 11 bases, with 15 bases lying between them. CDR3 loop: CASGPQDRVAFF. The CDR3 region has the DNA TGTGCTAGTGGTCCGCAGGACAGAGTTGCTTTCTTT.

This chain connects TRBV28 to TRBJ1-1; D may be TRBD1 (5 bases). The CDR3 spans 15 residues. Germline assignment: CDR1 MDHEN and CDR2 SYDVKM. Trimming took 4 bases from V and 1 from J, leaving 13 bases between them. CDR3: CASSSAPTANTEAFF. In DNA form, the CDR3 reads TGTGCCAGCAGTTCCGCCCCGACAGCGAACACTGAAGCTTTCTTT.

V and J are TRBV9 and TRBJ2-7; D may be TRBD1 or TRBD2 (5 bases each). The germline V gene has CDR1 SGDLS and CDR2 YYNGEE. The V and J ends lost 0 bases and 3 bases respectively, with 16 bases between them. CDR3 size: 16 residues. CDR3 amino acids: CASSVATGGQLYEQYF. CDR3 DNA sequence: TGTGCCAGCAGCGTAGCTACCGGAGGACAACTCTACGAGCAGTACTTC. The entire variable domain, with the rest obtained from reference TRBV9 and TRBJ2-7, is as follows: DSGVTQTPKHLITATGQRVTLRCSPRSGDLSVYWYQQSLDQGLQFLIQYYNGEERAKGNILERFSAQQFPDLHSELNLSSLELGDSALYFCASSVATGGQLYEQYFGPGTRLTVT.

The chain carries TRBV7-6 and TRBJ2-2; the D gene could be TRBD1 or TRBD2 (6 bases each). CDR1 and CDR2 from the germline V gene are SGHVS and FNYEAQ. The V and J ends lost 5 bases and 5 bases respectively, with 18 bases between them. This CDR3 has 16 residues. The CDR3: CASSLRPGALTGELFF. CDR3 sequence (DNA): TGTGCCAGCAGCCTACGGCCGGGGGCACTGACCGGGGAGCTGTTTTTT.

This rearrangement joins TRBV6-1 to TRBJ2-7; D is unresolved. CDR3 length: 14 amino acids. The germline V and J ends were trimmed by 0 bases and 1 base, with 7 bases remaining between them. From germline, CDR1 is MNHNS and CDR2 SASEGT. CDR3 nucleotides: TGTGCCAGCAGTGAAGCCGGCAGGTCCTACGAGCAGTACTTC. Amino acids: CASSEAGRSYEQYF.

The chain carries TRBV7-6 and TRBJ1-2; D is perhaps TRBD1 (5 bases). Looked up from germline, CDR1 is SGHVS and CDR2 is FNYEAQ. The germline V and J ends were trimmed by 0 bases and 1 base, with 15 bases remaining between them. The CDR3 sequence is 17 residues long. This CDR3 is CASSLASEGRLNYGYTF. DNA of the CDR3: TGTGCCAGCAGCTTAGCGAGCGAGGGACGGCTTAACTATGGCTACACCTTC. Full variable domain (outside the CDR3, taken from reference TRBV7-6 and TRBJ1-2): GAGVSQSPRYKVTKRGQDVALRCDPISGHVSLYWYRQALGQGPEFLTYFNYEAQQDKSGLPNDRFSAERPEGSISTLTIQRTEQRDSAMYRCASSLASEGRLNYGYTFGSGTRLTVV.

This clonotype was detected a few times. V gene TRBV7-9 combines with J gene TRBJ1-1; a possible D gene is TRBD1 (6 bases). CDR3 length equals 16 residues. V dropped 5 bases and J dropped 6 bases, with 22 bases sitting between them. Germline CDR1 reads SEHNR; CDR2 reads FQNEAQ (reference sequence). CDR3 in amino acids: CASSPPSAGASAEAFF. The DNA for the CDR3 is TGTGCCAGCAGCCCCCCGTCAGCGGGGGCGTCGGCTGAAGCTTTCTTT.

J is TRBJ2-1 and V is TRBV7-3; TRBD2 aligns across 12 bases. The CDR3 runs 16 residues. The germline CDR1 and CDR2 sequences are SGHTA and FQGTGA. V shed 1 base and J 10 bases; nucleotides not matched to a gene: 8. The CDR3 DNA is TGTGCCAGCAGCTTAAGACTAGCGGGAGCCCGAGGGGAGCAGTTCTTC. Translating it yields CASSLRLAGARGEQFF.

The genes are TRBV15 and TRBJ1-2, with TRBD1 as a possible D gene (6 bases). The CDR3 has 15 residues. CDR1 is LNHNV, CDR2 YYDKDF, per germline (reference sequence). The V gene lost 3 bases and the J gene lost 4 bases, with 15 bases spanning the gap. CDR3 bases: TGTGCCACCAGCAGCCCAACACAGGGTCGCTATGGCTACACCTTC. Protein product: CATSSPTQGRYGYTF. The full variable domain, completed using reference TRBV15 and TRBJ1-2, is DAMVIQNPRYQVTQFGKPVTLSCSQTLNHNVMYWYQQKSSQAPKLLFHYYDKDFNNEADTPDNFQSRRPNTSFCFLDIRSPGLGDTAMYLCATSSPTQGRYGYTFGSGTRLTVV.

V is TRBV15 and J is TRBJ2-7; 8 positions match TRBD1. Germline CDR1 is LNHNV and CDR2 is YYDKDF (reference sequence). Losses at the gene ends were 9 bases for V and 4 bases for J; bases not matched to a gene: 5. The CDR3 extends over 12 amino acids. The CDR3 nucleotides read TGTGCCACTTCCCGGGACAGGTACGAGCAGTACTTC. It is translated as CATSRDRYEQYF.

The J gene is TRBJ2-5, the V gene TRBV12-5; 9 bases line up with TRBD1. V lost 2 bases to trimming and J lost 5 bases; unmatched junction nucleotides: 9. The CDR3 extends over 16 amino acids. Germline CDR1 and CDR2: LGHNT and FRNRAP. The CDR3 protein is CASGLRDREFGETQYF. The CDR3 nucleotides are TGTGCTAGTGGTTTGAGGGACAGGGAATTCGGGGAGACCCAGTACTTC.

The chain is built from TRBV7-9 and TRBJ2-5, with a possible D match to TRBD1 (6 bases). This CDR3 is 16 amino acids long. Trimming took off 6 bases at V and 5 bases at J, with 22 bases between the two ends. Germline lookup yields CDR1 SEHNR and CDR2 FQNEAQ (reference sequence). Written as DNA, the CDR3 is TGTGCCAGCAGAAAACCGGGACACCCGGACGGGGAGACCCAGTACTTC. Protein: CASRKPGHPDGETQYF.

This chain connects TRBV4-1 to TRBJ1-1; D not resolved. The germline CDR1 and CDR2 sequences are MGHRA and YSYEKL. V was shortened by 0 bases and J by 5 bases, with 13 bases between the two germline ends. The CDR3 runs to 15 residues. The CDR3 DNA reads TGCGCCAGCAGCCAAGACAGCGGTGTTGGGACTGAAGCTTTCTTT. It specifies CASSQDSGVGTEAFF.

Only a few counts were recorded for this clonotype. The chain links TRBV12-3 or TRBV12-4 to TRBJ1-5; D might be TRBD1 (5 bases). V was shortened by 3 bases and J by 2 bases, with 8 bases between the two germline ends. CDR3 length: 14 amino acids. CDR3 in DNA: TGTGCCAGCAGTTTCAGGGACGGCAATCAGCCCCAGCATTTT. Encoded protein: CASSFRDGNQPQHF.

The chain uses TRBV10-3 and TRBJ2-7; D is ambiguous. The length of the CDR3 is 13 residues. The V end lost 0 bases, the J end lost 2 bases, and 5 bases lay between the germline ends. Germline loops: CDR1 ENHRY, CDR2 SYGVKD. The CDR3 DNA reads as TGTGCCATCAGTGAGTCAGCTCCCTACGAGCAGTACTTC. This gives the protein CAISESAPYEQYF.

This sequence joins TRBV14 and TRBJ1-1; D not resolved. Trimming cost V 6 bases and J 4 bases, with 18 bases left between them. CDR1 is SGHDN and CDR2 is FVKESK in the germline V gene. This CDR3 has 15 amino acids. CDR3 bases: TGTGCCAGCAGTCCATCCCTCGTAGGGCCCACTGAAGCTTTCTTT. This sequence encodes CASSPSLVGPTEAFF.

This chain links TRBV6-1 with TRBJ1-1; TRBD1 aligns across 8 bases. Unmatched junction bases numbered 6, after V lost 8 bases and J lost 1 base. This CDR3 comprises 14 residues. Germline V lookup: CDR1 MNHNS, CDR2 SASEGT. CDR3 amino acids: CASRLDRANTEAFF. Written as DNA, the CDR3 is TGTGCCAGCCGTTTGGACAGGGCGAACACTGAAGCTTTCTTT.

This clonotype was observed a few times. The CDR3 DNA reads TGCGCCAGCAGCTTTCAGAGGAGCGGGAGGGTCAATGAGCAGTTCTTC. This sequence encodes CASSFQRSGRVNEQFF. The gene calls are TRBV5-1 and TRBJ2-1, with 10 bases identical to TRBD2. V lost 2 bases to trimming and J lost 6 bases; unmatched junction nucleotides: 8. This CDR3 has 16 residues. Germline CDR1 SGHRS, CDR2 YFSETQ.